Below, 8 T cell receptor beta chains from the same sample are listed, as sequenced in a study of blood T cell repertoires in COVID-19. Generated by immunoSEQ multiplex PCR, the TCRdb table keeps only in-frame clones and is missing some. The repertoire has a few hundred thousand clones, around 86% of them found once; the top ten carry 3.6%. The source material was peripheral blood. The receptors originated from a man aged 18 to 30 with active or convalescent COVID-19.

The genes are TRBV11-3 and TRBJ1-1; no definite D call. CDR3 length: 13 amino acids. Germline V lookup: CDR1 SGHNT, CDR2 YENEEA. V was trimmed by 5 bases and J by 5 bases, leaving 12 bases between them. CDR3 sequence: CASSIPQRTEAFF. DNA of the CDR3: TGTGCCAGCAGCATACCTCAGAGGACTGAAGCTTTCTTT.

The chain carries TRBV12-1 and TRBJ2-2; the DNA was not used to check the table's D call, TRBD2. TRBV12-1 is tagged as a pseudogene. The CDR3 is 16 residues long. The DNA of the CDR3 is TGTGCCAGCAGCTTATCTGCGGGTAGGAGTACCGGGGAGCTGTTTTTT. Amino acid sequence: CASSLSAGRSTGELFF.

This rearrangement joins TRBV4-1 to TRBJ1-1; 11 bases line up with TRBD1. Germline loops: CDR1 MGHRA, CDR2 YSYEKL. The CDR3 is 16 amino acids. V shed 2 bases, J shed 6 bases, and the junction held 8 bases outside the gene matches. The CDR3 nucleotides are TGCGCCAGCAGCCAAAGCGGGACAGGGGGTCTCCCTGAAGCTTTCTTT. Translated: CASSQSGTGGLPEAFF.

The chain is built from TRBV11-3 and TRBJ2-3; 11 bases are shared with TRBD2. The CDR3 is 15 amino acids. The trim removed 4 bases at V and 6 bases at J, leaving 6 bases unmatched. CDR1 is SGHNT and CDR2 is YENEEA in the germline V gene. The CDR3 sequence: CASSSLAGGLDTQYF. DNA for the CDR3: TGTGCCAGCAGCTCCCTAGCGGGGGGCCTTGATACGCAGTATTTT.

The J gene is TRBJ2-3, the V gene TRBV11-2; weak D call: TRBD2 (6 bases). Germline V gene data show CDR1 as SGHAT and CDR2 as FQNNGV. This CDR3 comprises 15 residues. Trimming shortened V by 0 bases and J by 4 bases, and 11 bases separated the two germline ends. The CDR3 here is CASSLEWGGADTQYF. CDR3 nucleotide sequence: TGTGCCAGCAGCTTAGAGTGGGGCGGGGCAGATACGCAGTATTTT.

CDR3 bases: TGTGCCAGCAGTTTAGGACTAGCGGGGCCCTACTACTACAATGAGCAGTTCTTC. This sequence encodes CASSLGLAGPYYYNEQFF. The chain recombines TRBV27 with TRBJ2-1, with 12 bases aligning to TRBD2. Unmatched junction bases numbered 8, after V lost 2 bases and J lost 3 bases. CDR3 length: 18 amino acids. CDR1 is MNHEY and CDR2 is SMNVEV in the germline V gene (reference sequence).

This chain joins TRBV7-9 and TRBJ1-1, with TRBD1 identical over 7 bases. Germline CDR1 is SEHNR and CDR2 is FQNEAQ (reference sequence). This CDR3 has 15 residues. The V and J ends lost 4 bases and 1 base, in that order; junction bases with no gene match: 6. The CDR3 DNA is TGTGCCAGCAGCTGGGAAGGGGGCCCGAACACTGAAGCTTTCTTT. Amino acid sequence: CASSWEGGPNTEAFF. Complete variable domain (other parts from reference TRBV7-9 and TRBJ1-1): DTGVSQNPRHKITKRGQNVTFRCDPISEHNRLYWYRQTLGQGPEFLTYFQNEAQLEKSRLLSDRFSAERPKGSFSTLEIQRTEQGDSAMYLCASSWEGGPNTEAFFGQGTRLTVV.

The genes are TRBV5-8 and TRBJ2-7; TRBD2 agrees at 11 bases. This CDR3 has 14 residues. The germline V gene encodes CDR1 SGHTS and CDR2 YDEGEE. V lost 2 bases to trimming and J lost 3 bases; unmatched junction nucleotides: 1. CDR3 sequence reads: CASSFGLAGYEQYF. CDR3 DNA sequence: TGTGCCAGCAGCTTTGGACTAGCGGGCTACGAGCAGTACTTC.